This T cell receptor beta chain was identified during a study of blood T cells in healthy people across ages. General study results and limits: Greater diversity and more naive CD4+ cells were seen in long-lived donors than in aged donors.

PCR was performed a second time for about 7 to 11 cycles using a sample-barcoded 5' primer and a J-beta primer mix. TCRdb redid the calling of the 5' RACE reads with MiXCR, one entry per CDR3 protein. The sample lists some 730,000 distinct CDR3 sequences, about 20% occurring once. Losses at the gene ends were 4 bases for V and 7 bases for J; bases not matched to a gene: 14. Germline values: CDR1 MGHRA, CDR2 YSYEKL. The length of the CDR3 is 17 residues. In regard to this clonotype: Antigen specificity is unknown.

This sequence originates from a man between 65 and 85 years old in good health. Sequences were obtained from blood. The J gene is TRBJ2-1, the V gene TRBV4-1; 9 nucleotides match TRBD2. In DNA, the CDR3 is TGCGCCAGCAGCCGACAAACGGGGACTAGCCTTTTTAATGAGCAGTTCTTC. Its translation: CASSRQTGTSLFNEQFF.